The sequence of this T cell receptor (beta chain) was determined in a study of blood T cell repertoires in COVID-19. Study as a whole: Sites in the United States, Italy and Spain provided acute and convalescent COVID-19 samples. The cDNA or gDNA used as material had been derived from T cells, B-cell-depleted T cells, or PBMCs.

Germline values: CDR1 SGHNT, CDR2 YYREEE (reference sequence). CDR3 size: 14 residues. Trimming removed 4 bases at V and 0 bases at J, with 7 bases between. Assay: immunoSEQ multiplex PCR; the TCRdb copy retains only in-frame clones and omits some. The sample includes a few hundred thousand clones, roughly 86% of them seen just once. Individuals drawn from 24 US areas were roughly 18 to 95 years old. Grouping used clinical history reported by participants in a survey and questionnaire. This receptor was identified in a man younger than 45 who had recovered from COVID-19. J is TRBJ2-2 and V is TRBV5-4; the D gene is possibly TRBD2 (5 bases). Sample: PBMCs or T cells enriched from blood (not recorded which). DNA of the CDR3: TGTGCCAGCAGCGTGGACTCGAACACCGGGGAGCTGTTTTTT. Amino acid sequence: CASSVDSNTGELFF.